This is a list of T cell receptor beta chains from one sample in a study of T cell repertoires in cytomegalovirus infection. MiXCR was run by TCRdb on the reads, yielding one entry per CDR3 protein. Found here are 100,000 to 150,000 distinct CDR3 sequences, almost 9% of them singletons; the top ten hold roughly a tenth. The sequenced sample was PBMCs. The receptors were sampled from a human donor in good health (CMV status not recorded). Some clones in this sample may be carry-over from other donors' samples. CDR3s include the opening cysteine and the closing phenylalanine or tryptophan. The order of the fields is D gene, V gene, J gene, clone size, CDR3 DNA, CDR3 protein. The D gene is left open where the match is weak. Size tells how often a clone was seen (once, few, many) or the class of an expanded clone, and some rows leave it out.

.,TRBV20-1,TRBJ1-1,many,TGCAGTGCTAAGAACGATATGAACACTGAAGCTTTCTTT,CSAKNDMNTEAFF
.,TRBV4-1,TRBJ2-7,.,TGCGCCAGCAGCCAAGACGCGGGCATAGCCTACGAGCAGTACTTC,CASSQDAGIAYEQYF
.,TRBV28,TRBJ2-3,few,TGTGCCAGCAGTACAGGGTATGGAAAAGATACGCAGTATTTT,CASSTGYGKDTQYF
.,TRBV20-1,TRBJ1-5,many,TGCAGTGCTAGAGATCCCGGGGAGCAGCCCCAGCATTTT,CSARDPGEQPQHF
.,TRBV2,TRBJ2-3,few,TGTGCCAGCAGTGAAATTGATACGCAGTATTTT,CASSEIDTQYF
.,TRBV6-6,TRBJ1-2,many,TGTGCCAGCAGACCCGCAGGGACGAGCTATGGCTACACCTTC,CASRPAGTSYGYTF
.,TRBV18,TRBJ1-1,.,TGTGCCAGCTCATCCTACCGGAGTTTGAACACTGAAGCTTTCTTT,CASSSYRSLNTEAFF
.,TRBV30,TRBJ2-7,few,TGTGCCTGGAGTGTAACCTACGAGCAGTACTTC,CAWSVTYEQYF
TRBD1,TRBV6-5,TRBJ1-1,.,TGTGCCAGCACCCGGACAGGCGACACTGAAGCTTTCTTT,CASTRTGDTEAFF
.,TRBV6-8,TRBJ2-7,.,TGTGCCAGCAGTTACCAGAGACAGAGCTACGAGCAGTACTTC,CASSYQRQSYEQYF
.,TRBV7-2,TRBJ2-1,many,TGTGCCAGCAGTTTTGCCAGGAGCAATGAGCAGTTCTTC,CASSFARSNEQFF
.,TRBV12-3/TRBV12-4,TRBJ1-1,few,TGTGCCAGCACCCCGGACAGCGGGGTAATCGGGACTGAAGCTTTCTTT,CASTPDSGVIGTEAFF